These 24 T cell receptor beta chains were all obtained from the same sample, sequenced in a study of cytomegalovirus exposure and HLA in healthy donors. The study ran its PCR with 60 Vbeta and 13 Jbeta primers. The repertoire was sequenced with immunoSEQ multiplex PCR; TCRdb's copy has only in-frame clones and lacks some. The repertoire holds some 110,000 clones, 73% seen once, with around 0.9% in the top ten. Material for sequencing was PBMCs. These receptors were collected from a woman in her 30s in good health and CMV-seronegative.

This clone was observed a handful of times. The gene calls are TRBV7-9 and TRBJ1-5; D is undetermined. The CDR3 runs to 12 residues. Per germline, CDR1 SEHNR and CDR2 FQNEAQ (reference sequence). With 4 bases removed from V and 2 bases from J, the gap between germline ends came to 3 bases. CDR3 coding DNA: TGTGCCAGCAGCTCCGGCAATCAGCCCCAGCATTTT. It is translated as CASSSGNQPQHF.

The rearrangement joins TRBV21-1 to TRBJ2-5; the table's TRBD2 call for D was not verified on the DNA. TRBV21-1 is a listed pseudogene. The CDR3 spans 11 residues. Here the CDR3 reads CASSKTREQYF. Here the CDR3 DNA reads TGTGCCAGCAGCAAAACACGGGAGCAGTACTTC.

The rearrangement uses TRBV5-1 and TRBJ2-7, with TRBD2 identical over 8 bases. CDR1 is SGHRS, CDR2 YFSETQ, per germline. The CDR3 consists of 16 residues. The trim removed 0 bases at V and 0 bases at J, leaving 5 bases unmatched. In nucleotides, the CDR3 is TGCGCCAGCAGCTTGGAGGCCGGGGGGGCCTCCTACGAGCAGTACTTC. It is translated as CASSLEAGGASYEQYF.

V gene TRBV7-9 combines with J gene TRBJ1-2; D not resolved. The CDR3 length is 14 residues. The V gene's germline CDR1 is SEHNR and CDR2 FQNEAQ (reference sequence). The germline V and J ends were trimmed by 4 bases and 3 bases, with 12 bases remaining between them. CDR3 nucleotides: TGTGCCAGCAGCTCTTCGGACTCCTACTATGGCTACACCTTC. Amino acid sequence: CASSSSDSYYGYTF.

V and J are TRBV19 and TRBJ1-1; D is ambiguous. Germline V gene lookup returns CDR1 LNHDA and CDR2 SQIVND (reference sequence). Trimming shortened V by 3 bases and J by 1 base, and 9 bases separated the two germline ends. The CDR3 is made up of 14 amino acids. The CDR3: CASSMRAANTEAFF. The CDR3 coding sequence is TGTGCCAGTAGTATGAGGGCAGCGAACACTGAAGCTTTCTTT.

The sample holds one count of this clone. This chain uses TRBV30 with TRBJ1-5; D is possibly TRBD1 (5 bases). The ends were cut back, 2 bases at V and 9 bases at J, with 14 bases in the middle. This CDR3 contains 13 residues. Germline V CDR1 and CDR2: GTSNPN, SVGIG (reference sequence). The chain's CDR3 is CAWSLADMRPQHF. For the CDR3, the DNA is TGTGCCTGGAGTTTGGCGGACATGAGGCCCCAGCATTTT.

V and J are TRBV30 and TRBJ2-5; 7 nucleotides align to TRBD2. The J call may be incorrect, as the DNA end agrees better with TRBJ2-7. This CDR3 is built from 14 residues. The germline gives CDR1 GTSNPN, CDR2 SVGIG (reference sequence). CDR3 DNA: TGTGCCTGGAGTGTGCGGGGGTCCACTTACGAGCAGTACTTC. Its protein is CAWSVRGSTYEQYF.

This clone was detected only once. CDR3 sequence reads: CASRTRVDEQFF. In nucleotides, the CDR3 is TGTGCCAGCAGAACGAGGGTTGATGAGCAGTTCTTC. The chain couples TRBV27 to TRBJ2-1, with TRBD2 as a possible D gene (5 bases). V was clipped by 6 bases and J by 8 bases, with 11 bases between them. Germline CDR1 is MNHEY and CDR2 is SMNVEV (reference sequence). There are 12 residues in the CDR3.

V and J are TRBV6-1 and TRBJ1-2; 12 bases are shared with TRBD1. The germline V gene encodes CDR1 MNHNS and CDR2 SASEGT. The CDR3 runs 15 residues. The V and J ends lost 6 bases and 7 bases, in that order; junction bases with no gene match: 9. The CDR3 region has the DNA TGTGCCAGCAGGCGGTGGGACAGGGGGCAGGGTGGCTACACCTTC. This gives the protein CASRRWDRGQGGYTF.

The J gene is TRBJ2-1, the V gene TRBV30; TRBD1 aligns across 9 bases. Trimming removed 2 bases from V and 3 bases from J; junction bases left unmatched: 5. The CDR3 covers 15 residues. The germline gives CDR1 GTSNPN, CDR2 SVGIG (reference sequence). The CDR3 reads CAWSTGTGSYNEQFF. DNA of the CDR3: TGTGCCTGGAGTACTGGGACAGGGAGCTACAATGAGCAGTTCTTC.

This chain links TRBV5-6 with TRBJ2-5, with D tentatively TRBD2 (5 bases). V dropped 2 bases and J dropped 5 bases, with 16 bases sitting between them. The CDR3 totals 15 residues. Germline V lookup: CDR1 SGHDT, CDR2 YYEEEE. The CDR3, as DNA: TGTGCCAGCAGCTTCCTTCCCGGGGAAGGGGAGACCCAGTACTTC. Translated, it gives CASSFLPGEGETQYF.

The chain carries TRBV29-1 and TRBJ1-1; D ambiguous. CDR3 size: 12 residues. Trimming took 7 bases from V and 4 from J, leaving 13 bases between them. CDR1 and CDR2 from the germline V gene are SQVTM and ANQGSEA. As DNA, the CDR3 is TGCAGCGCAATAGGAGCTGCCACTGAAGCTTTCTTT. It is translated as CSAIGAATEAFF.

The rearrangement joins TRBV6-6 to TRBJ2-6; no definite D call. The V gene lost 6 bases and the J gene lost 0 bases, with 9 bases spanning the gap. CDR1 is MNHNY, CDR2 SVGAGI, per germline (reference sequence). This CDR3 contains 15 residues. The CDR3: CASSDASSGANVLTF. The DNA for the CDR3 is TGTGCCAGCAGCGACGCTAGCTCTGGGGCCAACGTCCTGACTTTC.

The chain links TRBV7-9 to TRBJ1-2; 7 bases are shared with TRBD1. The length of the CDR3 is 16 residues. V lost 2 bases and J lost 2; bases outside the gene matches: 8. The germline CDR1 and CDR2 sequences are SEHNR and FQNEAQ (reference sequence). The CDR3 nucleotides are TGTGCCAGCAGCTTAATATTGGGACAGCAGAACTATGGCTACACCTTC. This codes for CASSLILGQQNYGYTF.

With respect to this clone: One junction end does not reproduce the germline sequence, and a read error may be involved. Here the CDR3 DNA reads TGTGCCAGCGGCCAAGTTGGGACAGGGACGTGGACTGAAGCTTTCTTT. Encoded protein: CASGQVGTGTWTEAFF. The genes are TRBV4-2 and TRBJ1-1; 9 nucleotides line up with TRBD1. The CDR3 length is 16 residues. CDR1 and CDR2 (germline): LGHNA, YNFKEQ.

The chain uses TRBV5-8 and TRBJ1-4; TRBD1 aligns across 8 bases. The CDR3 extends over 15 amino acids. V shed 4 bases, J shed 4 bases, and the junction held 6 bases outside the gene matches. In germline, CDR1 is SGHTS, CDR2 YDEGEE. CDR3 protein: CASSPWTGSNEKLFF. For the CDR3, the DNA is TGTGCCAGCAGCCCGTGGACAGGGAGTAATGAAAAACTGTTTTTT.

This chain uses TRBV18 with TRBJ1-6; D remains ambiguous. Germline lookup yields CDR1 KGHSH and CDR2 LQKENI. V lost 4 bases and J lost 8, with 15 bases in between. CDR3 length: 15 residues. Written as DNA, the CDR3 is TGTGCCAGCTCACGCGACCGGGTAGTTGATTCACCCCTCCACTTT. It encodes CASSRDRVVDSPLHF.

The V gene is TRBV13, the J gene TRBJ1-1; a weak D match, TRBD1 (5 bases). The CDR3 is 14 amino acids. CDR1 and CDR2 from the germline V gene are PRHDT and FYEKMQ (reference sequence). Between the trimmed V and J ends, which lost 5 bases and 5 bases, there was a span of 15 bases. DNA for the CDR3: TGTGCCAGCAGCGTGCGTTCAGGGCGAACTGAAGCTTTCTTT. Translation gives CASSVRSGRTEAFF.

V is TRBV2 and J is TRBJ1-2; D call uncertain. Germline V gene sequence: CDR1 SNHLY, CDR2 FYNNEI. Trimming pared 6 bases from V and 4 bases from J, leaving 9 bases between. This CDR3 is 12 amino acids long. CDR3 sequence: CASSDGVYGYTF. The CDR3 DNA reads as TGTGCCAGCAGCGACGGAGTCTATGGCTACACCTTC.

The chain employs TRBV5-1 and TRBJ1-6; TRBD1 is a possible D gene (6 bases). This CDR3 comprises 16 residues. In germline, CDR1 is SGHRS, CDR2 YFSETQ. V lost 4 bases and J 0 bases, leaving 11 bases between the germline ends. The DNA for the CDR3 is TGCGCCAGCAGCCTGACAGGCAGCTCCTATAATTCACCCCTCCACTTT. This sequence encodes CASSLTGSSYNSPLHF.

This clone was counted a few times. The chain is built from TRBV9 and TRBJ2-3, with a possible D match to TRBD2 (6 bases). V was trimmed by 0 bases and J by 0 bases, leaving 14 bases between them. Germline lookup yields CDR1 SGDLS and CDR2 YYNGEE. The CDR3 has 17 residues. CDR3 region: CASSVGDSGLSTDTQYF. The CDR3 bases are TGTGCCAGCAGCGTAGGTGATTCGGGACTTAGCACAGATACGCAGTATTTT.

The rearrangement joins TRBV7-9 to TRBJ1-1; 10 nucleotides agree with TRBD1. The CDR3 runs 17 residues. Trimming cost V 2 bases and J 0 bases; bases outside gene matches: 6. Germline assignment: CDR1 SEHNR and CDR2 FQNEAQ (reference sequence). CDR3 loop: CASSLLGQGNLNTEAFF. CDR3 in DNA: TGTGCCAGCAGCTTATTGGGACAGGGGAACCTGAACACTGAAGCTTTCTTT.

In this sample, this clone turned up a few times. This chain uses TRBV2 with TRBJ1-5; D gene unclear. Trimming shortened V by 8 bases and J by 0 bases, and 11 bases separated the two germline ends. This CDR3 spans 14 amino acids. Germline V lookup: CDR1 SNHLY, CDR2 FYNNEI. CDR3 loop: CASDGGYSNQPQHF. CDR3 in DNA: TGTGCCAGCGACGGAGGATATAGCAATCAGCCCCAGCATTTT. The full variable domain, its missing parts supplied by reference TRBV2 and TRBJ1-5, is EPEVTQTPSHQVTQMGQEVILRCVPISNHLYFYWYRQILGQKVEFLVSFYNNEISEKSEIFDDQFSVERPDGSNFTLKIRSTKLEDSAMYFCASDGGYSNQPQHFGDGTRLSIL.

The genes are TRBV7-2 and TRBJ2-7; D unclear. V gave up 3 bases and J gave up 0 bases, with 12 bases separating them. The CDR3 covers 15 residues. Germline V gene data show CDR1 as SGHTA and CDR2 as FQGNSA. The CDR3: CASSFLSRSSYEQYF. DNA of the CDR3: TGTGCCAGCAGCTTCCTTAGTCGTTCCTCCTACGAGCAGTACTTC. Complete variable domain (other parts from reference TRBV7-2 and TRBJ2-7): GAGVSQSPSNKVTEKGKDVELRCDPISGHTALYWYRQSLGQGLEFLIYFQGNSAPDKSGLPSDRFSAERTGGSVSTLTIQRTQQEDSAVYLCASSFLSRSSYEQYFGPGTRLTVT.